One TCR beta chain is described in this entry. As yet, its antigen is unknown. The sample providers were healthy Caucasian people from Russia, aged roughly 6 to 90. Next came a second PCR, run for 7 to 11 cycles, which used a sample-barcoded 5' primer along with a J-beta primer mix. Via MiXCR, TCRdb re-called the 5' RACE reads, giving one row per CDR3 protein. The sample lists hundreds of thousands of distinct CDR3 sequences; roughly 50% were seen once. The data belong to a study of blood T cells in healthy people across ages. Germline V gene sequence: CDR1 SGHDT, CDR2 YYEEEE. The ends were cut back, 1 base at V and 1 base at J, with 8 bases in the middle. The CDR3 loop spans 14 amino acids. Findings and caveats of the study: Long-lived donors exceeded aged donors in naive CD4+ cells and diversity.

Sequencing input: blood. The rearrangement links TRBV5-6 to TRBJ1-1; D is uncertain. This TCR came from an older woman in good health. The CDR3 nucleotides read TGTGCCAGCAGCTTGCCATTCCAGAACACTGAAGCTTTCTTT. It translates to CASSLPFQNTEAFF.